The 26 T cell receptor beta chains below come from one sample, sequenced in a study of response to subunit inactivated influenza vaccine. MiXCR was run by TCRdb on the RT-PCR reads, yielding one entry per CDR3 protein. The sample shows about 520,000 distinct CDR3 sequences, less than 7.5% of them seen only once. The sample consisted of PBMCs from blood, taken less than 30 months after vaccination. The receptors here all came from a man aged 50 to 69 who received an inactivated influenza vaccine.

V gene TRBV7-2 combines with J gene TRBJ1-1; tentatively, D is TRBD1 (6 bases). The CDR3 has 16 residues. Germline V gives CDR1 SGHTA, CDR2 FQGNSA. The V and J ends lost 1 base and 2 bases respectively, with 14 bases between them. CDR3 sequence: CASSLDREIRNTEAFF. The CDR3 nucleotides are TGTGCCAGCAGCTTAGACAGGGAAATACGAAACACTGAAGCTTTCTTT.

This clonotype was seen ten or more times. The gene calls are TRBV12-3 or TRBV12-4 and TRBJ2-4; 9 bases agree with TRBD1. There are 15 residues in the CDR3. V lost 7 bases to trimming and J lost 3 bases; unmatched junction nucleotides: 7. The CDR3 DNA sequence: TGTGCCAGCAAACAGGGGGCGTCTAACAAAAACATTCAGTACTTC. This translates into CASKQGASNKNIQYF.

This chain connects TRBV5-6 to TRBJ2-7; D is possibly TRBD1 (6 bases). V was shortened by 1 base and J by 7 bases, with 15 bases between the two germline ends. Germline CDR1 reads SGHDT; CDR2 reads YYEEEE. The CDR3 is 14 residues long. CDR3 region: CASSLTGYREEQYF. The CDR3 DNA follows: TGTGCCAGCAGCTTGACAGGGTATCGAGAAGAGCAGTACTTC. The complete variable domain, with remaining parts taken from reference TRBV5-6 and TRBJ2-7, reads DAGVTQSPTHLIKTRGQQVTLRCSPKSGHDTVSWYQQALGQGPQFIFQYYEEEERQRGNFPDRFSGHQFPNYSSELNVNALLLGDSALYLCASSLTGYREEQYFGPGTRLTVT.

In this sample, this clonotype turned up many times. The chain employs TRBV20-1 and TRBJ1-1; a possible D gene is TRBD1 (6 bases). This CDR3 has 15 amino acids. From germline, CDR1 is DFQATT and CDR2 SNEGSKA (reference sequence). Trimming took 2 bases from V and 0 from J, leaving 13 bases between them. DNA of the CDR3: TGCAGTGCTAGAAACCAACAGGGCCTGAACACTGAAGCTTTCTTT. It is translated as CSARNQQGLNTEAFF.

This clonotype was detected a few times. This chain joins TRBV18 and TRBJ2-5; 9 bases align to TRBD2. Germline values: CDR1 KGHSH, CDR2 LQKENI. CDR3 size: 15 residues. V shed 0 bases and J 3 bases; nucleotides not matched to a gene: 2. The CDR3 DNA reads TGTGCCAGCTCACCACCGGCTAGCGGGAAAGAGACCCAGTACTTC. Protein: CASSPPASGKETQYF. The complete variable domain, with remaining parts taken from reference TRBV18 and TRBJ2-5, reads NAGVMQNPRHLVRRRGQEARLRCSPMKGHSHVYWYRQLPEEGLKFMVYLQKENIIDESGMPKERFSAEFPKEGPSILRIQQVVRGDSAAYFCASSPPASGKETQYFGPGTRLLVL.

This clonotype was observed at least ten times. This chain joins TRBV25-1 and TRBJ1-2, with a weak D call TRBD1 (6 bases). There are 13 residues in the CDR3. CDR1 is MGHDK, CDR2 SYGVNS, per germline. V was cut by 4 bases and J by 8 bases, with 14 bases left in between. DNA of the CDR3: TGTGCCAGCAGTGGATACACAGGGACAGGCTACACCTTC. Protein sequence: CASSGYTGTGYTF.

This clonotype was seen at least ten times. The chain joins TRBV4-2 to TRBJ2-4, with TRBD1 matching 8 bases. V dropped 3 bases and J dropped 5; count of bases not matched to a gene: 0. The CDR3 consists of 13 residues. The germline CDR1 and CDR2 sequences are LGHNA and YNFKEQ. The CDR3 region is CASSQTGENIQYF. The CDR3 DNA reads TGTGCCAGCAGCCAGACAGGGGAAAACATTCAGTACTTC.

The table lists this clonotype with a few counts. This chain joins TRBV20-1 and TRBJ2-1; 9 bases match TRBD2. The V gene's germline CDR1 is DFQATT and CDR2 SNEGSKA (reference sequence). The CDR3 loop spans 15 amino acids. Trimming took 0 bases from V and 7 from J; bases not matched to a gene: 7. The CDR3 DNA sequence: TGCAGTGCTAGAGATCTTAGCGGGAGTCGTAATGAGCAGTTCTTC. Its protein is CSARDLSGSRNEQFF.

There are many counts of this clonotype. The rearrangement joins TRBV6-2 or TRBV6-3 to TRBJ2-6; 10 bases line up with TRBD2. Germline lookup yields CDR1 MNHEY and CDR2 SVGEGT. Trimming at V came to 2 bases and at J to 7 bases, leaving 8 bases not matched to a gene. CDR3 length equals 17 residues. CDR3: CASSYPTSGILANVLTF. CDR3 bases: TGTGCCAGCAGTTACCCCACTAGCGGGATCTTAGCCAACGTCCTGACTTTC.

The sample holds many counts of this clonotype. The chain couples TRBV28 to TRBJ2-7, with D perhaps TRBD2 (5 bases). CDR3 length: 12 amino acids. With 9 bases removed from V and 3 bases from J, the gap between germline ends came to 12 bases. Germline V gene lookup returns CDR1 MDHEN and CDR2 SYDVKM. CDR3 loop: CASSGYFYEQYF. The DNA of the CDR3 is TGTGCCAGTTCGGGGTACTTCTACGAGCAGTACTTC.

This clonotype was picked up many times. The CDR3 DNA is TGCAGTGCTGTGGGGTATAATTCACCCCTCCACTTT. Translation: CSAVGYNSPLHF. This chain connects TRBV20-1 to TRBJ1-6, with D unresolved. Germline V lookup: CDR1 DFQATT, CDR2 SNEGSKA (reference sequence). The V gene lost 5 bases and the J gene lost 4 bases, with 6 bases spanning the gap. There are 12 residues in the CDR3.

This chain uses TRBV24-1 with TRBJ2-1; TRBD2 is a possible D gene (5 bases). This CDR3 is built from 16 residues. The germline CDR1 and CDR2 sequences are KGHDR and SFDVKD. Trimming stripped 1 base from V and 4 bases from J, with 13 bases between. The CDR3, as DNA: TGTGCCACCAGTGATTTCAGGCGGGTTGGATACAATGAGCAGTTCTTC. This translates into CATSDFRRVGYNEQFF.

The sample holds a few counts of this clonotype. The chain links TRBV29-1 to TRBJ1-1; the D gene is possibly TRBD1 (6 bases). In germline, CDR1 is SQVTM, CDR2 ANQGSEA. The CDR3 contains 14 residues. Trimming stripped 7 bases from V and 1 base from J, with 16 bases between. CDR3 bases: TGCAGCGCCAAGACGACAGGTTGGAACACTGAAGCTTTCTTT. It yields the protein CSAKTTGWNTEAFF. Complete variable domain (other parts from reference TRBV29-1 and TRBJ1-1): SAVISQKPSRDICQRGTSLTIQCQVDSQVTMMFWYRQQPGQSLTLIATANQGSEATYESGFVIDKFPISRPNLTFSTLTVSNMSPEDSSIYLCSAKTTGWNTEAFFGQGTRLTVV.

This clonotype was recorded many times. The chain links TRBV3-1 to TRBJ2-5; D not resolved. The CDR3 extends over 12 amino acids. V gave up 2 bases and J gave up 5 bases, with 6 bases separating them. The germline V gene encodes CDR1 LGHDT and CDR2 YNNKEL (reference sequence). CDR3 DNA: TGTGCCAGCAGCCAACTGCGGGAGACCCAGTACTTC. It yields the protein CASSQLRETQYF.

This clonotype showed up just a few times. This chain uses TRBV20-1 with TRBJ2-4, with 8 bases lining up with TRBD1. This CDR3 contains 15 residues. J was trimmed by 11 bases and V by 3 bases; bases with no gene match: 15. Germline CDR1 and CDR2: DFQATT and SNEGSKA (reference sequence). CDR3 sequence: CSASSAGTGSLVQYF. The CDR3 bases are TGCAGTGCTAGTAGTGCGGGGACAGGCTCCCTGGTTCAGTACTTC.

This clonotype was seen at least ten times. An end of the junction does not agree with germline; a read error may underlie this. CDR3 sequence reads: CASSLGGDDDTQYF. The CDR3 DNA follows: TGTGCTAGCAGCTTAGGTGGGGATGACGATACGCAGTATTTT. The chain is built from TRBV7-7 and TRBJ2-3; D ambiguous. Germline V gene lookup returns CDR1 SSHAT and CDR2 FNYEAQ (reference sequence). The length of the CDR3 is 14 residues.

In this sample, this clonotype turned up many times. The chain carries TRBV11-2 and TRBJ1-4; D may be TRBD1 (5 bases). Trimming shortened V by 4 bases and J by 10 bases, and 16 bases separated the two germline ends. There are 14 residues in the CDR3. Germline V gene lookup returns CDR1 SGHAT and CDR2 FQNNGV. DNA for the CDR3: TGTGCCAGCAGCTCAATGACAGCGGGGGGAAAACTGTTTTTT. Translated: CASSSMTAGGKLFF.

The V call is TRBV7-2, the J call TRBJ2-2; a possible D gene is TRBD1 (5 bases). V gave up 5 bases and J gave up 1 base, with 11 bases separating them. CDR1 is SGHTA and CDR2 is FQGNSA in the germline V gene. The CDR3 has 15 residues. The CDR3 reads CASSNPTENTGELFF. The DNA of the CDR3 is TGTGCCAGCAGCAACCCGACAGAGAACACCGGGGAGCTGTTTTTT.

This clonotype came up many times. This CDR3 is CASSYGQSTEAFF. In nucleotides, the CDR3 is TGTGCCAGCAGTTACGGGCAGAGTACTGAAGCTTTCTTT. The chain carries TRBV6-5 and TRBJ1-1; D not resolved. Trimming stripped 2 bases from V and 5 bases from J, with 9 bases between. Per the germline V gene, CDR1 is MNHEY and CDR2 is SVGAGI. There are 13 residues in the CDR3.

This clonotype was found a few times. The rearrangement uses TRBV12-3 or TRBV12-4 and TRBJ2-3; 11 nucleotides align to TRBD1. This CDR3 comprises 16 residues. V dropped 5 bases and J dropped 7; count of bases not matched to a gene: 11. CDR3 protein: CASSQTPGQGGYTQYF. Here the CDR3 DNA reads TGTGCCAGCAGTCAAACTCCGGGACAGGGGGGATATACGCAGTATTTT.

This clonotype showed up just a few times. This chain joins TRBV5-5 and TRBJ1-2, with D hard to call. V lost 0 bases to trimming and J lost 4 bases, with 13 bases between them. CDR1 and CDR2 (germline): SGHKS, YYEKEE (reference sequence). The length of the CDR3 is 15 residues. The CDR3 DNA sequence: TGTGCCAGCAGCTTGGTCCGGGTGGGAGGCTATGGCTACACCTTC. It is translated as CASSLVRVGGYGYTF.

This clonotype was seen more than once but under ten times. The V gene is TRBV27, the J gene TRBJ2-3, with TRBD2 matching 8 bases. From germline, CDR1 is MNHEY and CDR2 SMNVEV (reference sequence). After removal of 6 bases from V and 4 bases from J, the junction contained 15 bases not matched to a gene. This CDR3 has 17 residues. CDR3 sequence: CASRLTGPAGAADTQYF. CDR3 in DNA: TGTGCCAGCAGACTCACGGGGCCAGCGGGGGCCGCAGATACGCAGTATTTT.

Here the CDR3 reads CASSLSSLRSGNEQFF. The CDR3 coding sequence is TGTGCCAGCAGCTTGTCTAGCCTCCGTAGTGGGAATGAGCAGTTCTTC. The gene calls are TRBV5-6 and TRBJ2-1; D might be TRBD2 (5 bases). Germline V gene sequence: CDR1 SGHDT, CDR2 YYEEEE. The CDR3 is 16 amino acids. Trimming shortened V by 1 base and J by 7 bases, and 18 bases separated the two germline ends. Supplemented by reference TRBV5-6 and TRBJ2-1, the full variable domain reads DAGVTQSPTHLIKTRGQQVTLRCSPKSGHDTVSWYQQALGQGPQFIFQYYEEEERQRGNFPDRFSGHQFPNYSSELNVNALLLGDSALYLCASSLSSLRSGNEQFFGPGTRLTVL.

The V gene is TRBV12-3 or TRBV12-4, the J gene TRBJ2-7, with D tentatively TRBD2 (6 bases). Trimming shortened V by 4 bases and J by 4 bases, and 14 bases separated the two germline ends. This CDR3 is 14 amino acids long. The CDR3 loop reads CASSSEGFFYEQYF. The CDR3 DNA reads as TGTGCCAGCAGTTCGGAGGGATTTTTTTACGAGCAGTACTTC.

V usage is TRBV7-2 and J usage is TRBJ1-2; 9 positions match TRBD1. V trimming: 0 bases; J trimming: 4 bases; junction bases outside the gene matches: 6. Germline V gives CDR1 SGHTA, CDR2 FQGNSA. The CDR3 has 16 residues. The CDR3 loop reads CASSLAGQGIGYGYTF. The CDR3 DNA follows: TGTGCCAGCAGCTTAGCAGGACAGGGGATTGGCTATGGCTACACCTTC.

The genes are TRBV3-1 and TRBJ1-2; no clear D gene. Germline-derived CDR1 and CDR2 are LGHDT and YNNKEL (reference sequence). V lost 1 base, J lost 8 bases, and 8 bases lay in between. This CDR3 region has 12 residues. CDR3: CASSQGASGYTF. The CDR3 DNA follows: TGTGCCAGCAGCCAAGGGGCAAGCGGCTACACCTTC.